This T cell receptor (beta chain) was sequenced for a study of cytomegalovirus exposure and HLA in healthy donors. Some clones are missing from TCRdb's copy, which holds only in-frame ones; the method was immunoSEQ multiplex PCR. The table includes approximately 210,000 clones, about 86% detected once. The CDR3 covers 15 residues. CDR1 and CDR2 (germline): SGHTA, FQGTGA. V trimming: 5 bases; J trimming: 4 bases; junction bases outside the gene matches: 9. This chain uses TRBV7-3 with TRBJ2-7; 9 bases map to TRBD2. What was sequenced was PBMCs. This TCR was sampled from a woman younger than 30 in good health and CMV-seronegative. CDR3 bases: TGTGCCAGCAGCCCAGAACTAGCGGGTCCGTACGAGCAGTACTTC. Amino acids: CASSPELAGPYEQYF. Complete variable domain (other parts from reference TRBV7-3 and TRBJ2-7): GAGVSQTPSNKVTEKGKYVELRCDPISGHTALYWYRQSLGQGPEFLIYFQGTGAADDSGLPNDRFFAVRPEGSVSTLKIQRTERGDSAVYLCASSPELAGPYEQYFGPGTRLTVT.